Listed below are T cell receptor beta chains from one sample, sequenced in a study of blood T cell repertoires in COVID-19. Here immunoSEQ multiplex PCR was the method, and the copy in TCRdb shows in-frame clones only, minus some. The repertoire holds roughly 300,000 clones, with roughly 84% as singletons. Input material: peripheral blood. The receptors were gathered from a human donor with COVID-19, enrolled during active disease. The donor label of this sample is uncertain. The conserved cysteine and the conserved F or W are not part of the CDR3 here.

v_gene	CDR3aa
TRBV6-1	ASSEGLALITDTQY
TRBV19	ASSMSTSGSTDTQY
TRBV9	ASSAGLAANTGELF
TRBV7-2	ASSSPRGTDTQY
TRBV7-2	ASSLAVFSFSGTEAF
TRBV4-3	ASSQANGYNEQF
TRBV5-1	ASSSSGRVNEQY
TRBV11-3	ASSLVGGVGETQY
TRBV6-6	ASSWGTSGSYEQY
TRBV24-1	ATSRSGNTIY
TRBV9	ASSSRWEGDKQF
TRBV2	ASSASAGVRETQY
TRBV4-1	ASSQDGLAGAPRTKETQY
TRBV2	ASSRQGYTEAF
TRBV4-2	ASSQDRDENIQY
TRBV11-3	ASSFDRNNSPLH
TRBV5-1	ASSPLGGSSYEQY
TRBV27	ASSLARDYGYT
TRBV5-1	ASSSPGQGNEKLF
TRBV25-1	AIPGQATYEQY
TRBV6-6	ASSYEVPEAGELF
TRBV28	ASSLGGLAGDKNIQY
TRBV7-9	ASSPRQGQPPSGYT
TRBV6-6	ASSLLPRLAGGTGTDTQY
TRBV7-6	ASSPGPQGHEQY
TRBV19	ASSVGPRGSRGYT
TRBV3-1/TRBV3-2	ASSQAGQPQH
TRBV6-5	ASSSTVDSGNTIY
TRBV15	ATSRDRQGRNEQF
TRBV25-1	ASSGQSDSYSNQPQH
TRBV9	ASSVGETGSYEQY
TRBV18	ASSLQVLEQY
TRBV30	AWSPRGQAYEQY
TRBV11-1	ASRRTGGEKLF
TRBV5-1	ASGLDSGTEAF
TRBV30	AWSRTNGGYT
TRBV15	AASRETGEQY
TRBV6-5	ASTGGTGNYNEQF
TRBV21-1	ASSKVSGASSYEQY
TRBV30	AWGLSGLEQY